This T cell receptor (beta chain) was sequenced for a study of blood T cell repertoires in COVID-19. Looked up from germline, CDR1 is MNHEY and CDR2 is SVGAGI. There are 11 residues in the CDR3. V gave up 2 bases and J gave up 9 bases, with 7 bases separating them. Only in-frame clones appear in the TCRdb table, and some are missing; sequencing was by immunoSEQ multiplex PCR. Among some 220,000 clones listed, around 85% were seen once. Sequencing used PBMCs or T cells enriched from blood (not recorded which). This receptor was taken from a woman between 50 and 59 years old in a cohort exposed to, infected with or recovered from COVID-19 (not recorded which). The rearrangement joins TRBV6-5 to TRBJ1-1, with D maybe TRBD1 (5 bases). The CDR3 sequence is CASSYRQKAFF. As DNA, the CDR3 is TGTGCCAGCAGTTACAGACAGAAAGCTTTCTTT.